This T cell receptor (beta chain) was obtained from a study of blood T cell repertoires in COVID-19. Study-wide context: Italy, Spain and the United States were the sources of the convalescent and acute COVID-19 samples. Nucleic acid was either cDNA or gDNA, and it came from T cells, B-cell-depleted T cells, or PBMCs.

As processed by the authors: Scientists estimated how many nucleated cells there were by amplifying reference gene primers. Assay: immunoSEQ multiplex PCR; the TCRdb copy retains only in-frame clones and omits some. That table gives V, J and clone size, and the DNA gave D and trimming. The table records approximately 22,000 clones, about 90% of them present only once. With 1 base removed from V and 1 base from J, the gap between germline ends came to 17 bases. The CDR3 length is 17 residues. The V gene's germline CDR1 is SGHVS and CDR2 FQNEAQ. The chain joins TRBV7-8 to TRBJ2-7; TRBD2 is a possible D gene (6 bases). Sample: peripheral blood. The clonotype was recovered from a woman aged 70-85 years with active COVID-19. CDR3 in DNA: TGTGCCAGCAGCTTAGTTGGTAGCGGAAAGACTTCCTACGAGCAGTACTTC. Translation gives CASSLVGSGKTSYEQYF.